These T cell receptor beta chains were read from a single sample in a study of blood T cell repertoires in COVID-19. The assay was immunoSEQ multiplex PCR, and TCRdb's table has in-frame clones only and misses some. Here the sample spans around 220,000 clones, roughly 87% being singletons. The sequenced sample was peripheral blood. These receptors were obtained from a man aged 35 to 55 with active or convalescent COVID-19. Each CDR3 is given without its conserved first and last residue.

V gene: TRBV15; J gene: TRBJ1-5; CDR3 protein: ATSRSYRGNNQPQH
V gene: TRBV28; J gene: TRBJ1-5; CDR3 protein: ASSFSQDSNQPQH
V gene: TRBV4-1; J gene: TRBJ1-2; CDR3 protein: ASSQGQGLDGYT
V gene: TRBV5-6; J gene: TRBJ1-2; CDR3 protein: ASSLLTGRAHSYGYT
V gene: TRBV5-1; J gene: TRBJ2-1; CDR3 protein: ASSPPLAGGPGEQF
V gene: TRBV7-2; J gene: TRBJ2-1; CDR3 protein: ASSLGTSGHNEQF
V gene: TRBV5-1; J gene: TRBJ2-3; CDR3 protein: ASSRGTSGAGDTQY
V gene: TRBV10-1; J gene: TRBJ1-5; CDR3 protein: ASSETGSNQPQH
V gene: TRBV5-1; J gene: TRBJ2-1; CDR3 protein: ASSSTSGGYNEQF
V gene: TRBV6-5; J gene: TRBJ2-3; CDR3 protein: ASSHNGGQGN
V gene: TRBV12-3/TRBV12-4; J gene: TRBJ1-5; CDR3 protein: ASRQGRYQPQH
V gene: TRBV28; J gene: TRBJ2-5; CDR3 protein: ASSVDRAWEETQY
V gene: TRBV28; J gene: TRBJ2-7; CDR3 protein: ASSPPGQGVHEQY
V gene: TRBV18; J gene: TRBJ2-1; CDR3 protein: ASSPHDRGRQF
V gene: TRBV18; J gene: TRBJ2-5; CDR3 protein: ASSRRAGGQEETQY
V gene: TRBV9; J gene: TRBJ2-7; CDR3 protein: ASSEGTLASGYEQY
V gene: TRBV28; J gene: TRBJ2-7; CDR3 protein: ASTSRGTGLPYEQY
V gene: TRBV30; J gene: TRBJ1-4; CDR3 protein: AWDRTGPTEKLF
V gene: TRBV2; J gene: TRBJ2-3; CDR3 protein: ASSDRASDTQY
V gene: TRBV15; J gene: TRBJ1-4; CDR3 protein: ATSRDRSREEKLF
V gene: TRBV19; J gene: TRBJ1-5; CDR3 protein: ASSIVGQGAGGQPQH
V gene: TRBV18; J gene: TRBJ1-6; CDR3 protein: ASSLGTRRNSPLH
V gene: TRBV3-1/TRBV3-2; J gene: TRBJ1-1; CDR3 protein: ASSLRGGNTEAF
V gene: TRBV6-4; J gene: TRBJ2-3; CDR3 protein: ASSETVSTDTQY
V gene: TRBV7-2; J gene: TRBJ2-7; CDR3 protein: ASSLAGQSWVEQY
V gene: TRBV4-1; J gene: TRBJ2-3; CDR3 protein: ASSQYLSDTQY
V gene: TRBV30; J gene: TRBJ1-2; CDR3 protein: AWSVWRQTTNYGYT
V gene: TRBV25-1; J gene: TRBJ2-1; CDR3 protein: ASGEGRVQF
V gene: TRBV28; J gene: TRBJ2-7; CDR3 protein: ASSFAIYEQY
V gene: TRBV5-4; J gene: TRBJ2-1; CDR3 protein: ASMGPRDNEQF
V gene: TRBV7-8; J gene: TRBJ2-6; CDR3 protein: ASSPGGQGVTSGANVLT
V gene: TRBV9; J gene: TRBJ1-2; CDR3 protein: ASSQRGQDDYGYT
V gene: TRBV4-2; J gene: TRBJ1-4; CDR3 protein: ASSQVSGRNEKLF
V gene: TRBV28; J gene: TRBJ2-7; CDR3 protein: ASRPGTGAYEQY
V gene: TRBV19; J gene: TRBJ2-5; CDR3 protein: ASNEQGDGQETQY
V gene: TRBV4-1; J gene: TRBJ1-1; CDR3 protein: ASSQGGVNTEAF
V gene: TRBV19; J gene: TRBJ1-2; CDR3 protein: ASSIVDTGNYGYT
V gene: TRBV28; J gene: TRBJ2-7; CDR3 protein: ASSLPSGRAYEQY
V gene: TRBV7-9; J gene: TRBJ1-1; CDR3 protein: ASSFQGIEAF
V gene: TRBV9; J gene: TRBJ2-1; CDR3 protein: ASSVVAGGYNEQF
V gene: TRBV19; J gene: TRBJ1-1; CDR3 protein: ASSLNRNTEAF
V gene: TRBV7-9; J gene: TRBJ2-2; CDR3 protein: ASIQRTGHTGELF
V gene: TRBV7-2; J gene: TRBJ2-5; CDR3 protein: ASSYPGTGGSFDLETQY
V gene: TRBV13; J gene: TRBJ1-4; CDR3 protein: ASSTWGQGATNEKLF
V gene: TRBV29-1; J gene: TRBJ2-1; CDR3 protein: SVSAGYINEQF
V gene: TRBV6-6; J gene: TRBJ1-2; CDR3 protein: ASSAGDGGYGYT
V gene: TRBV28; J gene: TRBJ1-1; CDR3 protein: ASVAGVVTEAF
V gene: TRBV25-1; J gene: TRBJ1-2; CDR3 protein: ASSGDSLANYGYT
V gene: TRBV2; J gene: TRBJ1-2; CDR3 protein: ASRARRDRGLPNYGYT
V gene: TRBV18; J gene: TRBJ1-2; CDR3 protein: ASSPGITVSYGYT
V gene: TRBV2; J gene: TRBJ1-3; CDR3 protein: ASRAATGSYTIY
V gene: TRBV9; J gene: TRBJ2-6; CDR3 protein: ASSGDRVFSGANVLT
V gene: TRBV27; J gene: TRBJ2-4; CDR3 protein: ASSGLPIAKNIQY